Below are 10 T cell receptor beta chains sequenced from a single sample in a study of response to subunit inactivated influenza vaccine. TCRdb re-called the RT-PCR reads with MiXCR, one entry per CDR3 protein. Counted here are under 500,000 distinct CDR3 sequences, roughly 9.7% occurring once; the ten biggest clones make up about 12%. Sequenced material: PBMCs from blood, taken 45 days after vaccination. Receptors were obtained from a man between 45 and 60 years old who received an inactivated influenza vaccine.

As to this clonotype: The junction and the germline gene differ at one end; a read error may be behind it. V is TRBV2 and J is TRBJ2-7; TRBD1 matches 8 bases. There are 19 residues in the CDR3. Germline CDR1 and CDR2: SNHLY and FYNNEI. The CDR3, as DNA: TGTGCCCGCAGTACCCACCTCCCCCGGACAGGGACATCAGGCTACGAGCAGTACTTC. Its translation: CARSTHLPRTGTSGYEQYF.

J is TRBJ1-5 and V is TRBV20-1; no reliable D call. The CDR3 runs to 14 residues. Trimming removed 0 bases from V and 4 bases from J, with 10 bases in between. Germline values: CDR1 DFQATT, CDR2 SNEGSKA (reference sequence). The CDR3 spells CSAREVTGNQPQHF. In DNA form, the CDR3 reads TGCAGTGCTAGAGAGGTGACGGGAAATCAGCCCCAGCATTTT.

The gene calls are TRBV5-1 and TRBJ1-1; D is unresolved. Trimming cost V 1 base and J 2 bases, with 9 bases left between them. The CDR3 length is 14 residues. Germline loops: CDR1 SGHRS, CDR2 YFSETQ. The CDR3 is CASSLIARNTEAFF. The DNA of the CDR3 is TGCGCCAGCAGCTTGATTGCCCGAAACACTGAAGCTTTCTTT.

This clonotype occurred a few times. The chain is built from TRBV7-9 and TRBJ2-2; D may be TRBD2 (6 bases). V was shortened by 6 bases and J by 3 bases, with 14 bases between the two germline ends. Germline CDR1 is SEHNR and CDR2 is FQNEAQ (reference sequence). The length of the CDR3 is 15 residues. The DNA for the CDR3 is TGTGCCAGCAGGGAGGCTAGCGCTTACACCGGGGAGCTGTTTTTT. As protein: CASREASAYTGELFF. Filled out from reference TRBV7-9 and TRBJ2-2, the complete variable domain reads DTGVSQNPRHKITKRGQNVTFRCDPISEHNRLYWYRQTLGQGPEFLTYFQNEAQLEKSRLLSDRFSAERPKGSFSTLEIQRTEQGDSAMYLCASREASAYTGELFFGEGSRLTVL.

This clonotype was recorded a few times. The gene calls are TRBV14 and TRBJ2-7; 9 nucleotides agree with TRBD1. The germline V gene has CDR1 SGHDN and CDR2 FVKESK. The CDR3 runs to 14 residues. Trimming at V came to 7 bases and at J to 0 bases, leaving 4 bases not matched to a gene. The CDR3 spells CASNRQGVSYEQYF. CDR3 DNA: TGTGCCAGCAACAGACAGGGGGTCTCCTACGAGCAGTACTTC.

The CDR3 sequence is CASSIVASPYNEQFF. In DNA form, the CDR3 reads TGTGCCAGTAGTATAGTAGCGAGTCCCTACAATGAGCAGTTCTTC. V usage is TRBV19 and J usage is TRBJ2-1, with a tentative D call TRBD2 (5 bases). Germline V CDR1 and CDR2: LNHDA, SQIVND (reference sequence). The CDR3 loop spans 15 amino acids. V was cut by 1 base and J by 2 bases, with 9 bases left in between.

The CDR3, as DNA: TGTGCCACCAGCAGACTACTAGCCGTCAGCACAGATACGCAGTATTTT. The encoded protein is CATSRLLAVSTDTQYF. The chain uses TRBV15 and TRBJ2-3, with D perhaps matching TRBD2 (6 bases). Germline CDR1 and CDR2: LNHNV and YYDKDF (reference sequence). This CDR3 spans 16 amino acids. Trimming removed 2 bases from V and 0 bases from J, with 12 bases in between.

In its sample, this clonotype was seen a few times. The CDR3 spells CASSLQVRTNEKLFF. The DNA for the CDR3 is TGTGCCAGCAGCTTACAGGTCCGAACTAATGAAAAACTGTTTTTT. The gene calls are TRBV11-2 and TRBJ1-4; D remains ambiguous. V shed 2 bases and J shed 1 base, with 8 bases lying between them. This CDR3 is built from 15 residues. Germline assignment: CDR1 SGHAT and CDR2 FQNNGV.

This clonotype was detected many times. This chain joins TRBV10-3 and TRBJ2-2, with D perhaps matching TRBD2 (7 bases). The CDR3 has 17 residues. V lost 3 bases and J lost 4, with 18 bases in between. Germline V gene lookup returns CDR1 ENHRY and CDR2 SYGVKD. Written as DNA, the CDR3 is TGTGCCATCAGTGAAGGGGGAGGGATACTCGGCACCGGGGAGCTGTTTTTT. Its protein is CAISEGGGILGTGELFF.

The V gene is TRBV7-9, the J gene TRBJ2-1; no clear D. Germline V gene lookup returns CDR1 SEHNR and CDR2 FQNEAQ (reference sequence). CDR3 length: 12 residues. V dropped 0 bases and J dropped 10 bases, with 7 bases sitting between them. The CDR3 protein is CASSLAASEQFF. CDR3 DNA: TGTGCCAGCAGCTTAGCGGCCAGCGAGCAGTTCTTC.